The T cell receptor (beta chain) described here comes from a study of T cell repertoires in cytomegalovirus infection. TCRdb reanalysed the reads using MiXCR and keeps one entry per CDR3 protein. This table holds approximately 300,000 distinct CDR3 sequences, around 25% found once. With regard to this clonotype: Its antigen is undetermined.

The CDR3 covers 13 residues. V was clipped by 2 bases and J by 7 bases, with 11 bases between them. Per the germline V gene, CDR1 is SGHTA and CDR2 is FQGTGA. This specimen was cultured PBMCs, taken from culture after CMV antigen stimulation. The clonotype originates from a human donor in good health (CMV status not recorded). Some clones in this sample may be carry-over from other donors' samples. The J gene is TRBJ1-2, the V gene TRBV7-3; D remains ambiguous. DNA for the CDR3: TGTGCCAGCAGCTTAGGCCCCCCCTCTGGCTACACCTTC. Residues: CASSLGPPSGYTF. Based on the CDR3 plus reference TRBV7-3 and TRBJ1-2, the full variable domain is GAGVSQTPSNKVTEKGKYVELRCDPISGHTALYWYRQSLGQGPEFLIYFQGTGAADDSGLPNDRFFAVRPEGSVSTLKIQRTERGDSAVYLCASSLGPPSGYTFGSGTRLTVV.